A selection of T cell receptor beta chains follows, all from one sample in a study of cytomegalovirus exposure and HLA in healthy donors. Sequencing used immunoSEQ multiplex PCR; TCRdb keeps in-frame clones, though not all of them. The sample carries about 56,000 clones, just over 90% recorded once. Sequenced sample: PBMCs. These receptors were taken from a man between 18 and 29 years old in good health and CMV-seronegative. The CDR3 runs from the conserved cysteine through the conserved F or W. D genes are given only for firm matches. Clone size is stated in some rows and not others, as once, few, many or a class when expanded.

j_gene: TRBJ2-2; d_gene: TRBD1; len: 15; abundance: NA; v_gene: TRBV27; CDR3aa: CASSLWDRVTGELFF; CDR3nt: TGTGCCAGCAGTTTGTGGGACAGGGTCACCGGGGAGCTGTTTTTT
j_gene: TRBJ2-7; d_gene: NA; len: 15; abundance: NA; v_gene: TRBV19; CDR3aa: CASRDGQLDTYEQYF; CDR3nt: TGTGCCAGTAGGGATGGACAGCTAGATACCTACGAGCAGTACTTC
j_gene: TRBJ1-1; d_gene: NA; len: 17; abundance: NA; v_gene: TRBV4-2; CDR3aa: CASSQALGPTGSAEAFF; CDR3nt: TGTGCCAGCAGCCAAGCGTTGGGACCCACAGGGTCGGCTGAAGCTTTCTTT
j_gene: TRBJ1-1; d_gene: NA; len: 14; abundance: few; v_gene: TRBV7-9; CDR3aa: CASSSGQMNTEAFF; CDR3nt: TGTGCCAGCAGCTCGGGACAAATGAACACTGAAGCTTTCTTT
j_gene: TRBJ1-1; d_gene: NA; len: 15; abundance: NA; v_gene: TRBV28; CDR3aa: CASSLGGVESTEAFF; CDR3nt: TGTGCCAGCAGTTTAGGGGGCGTGGAGAGCACTGAAGCTTTCTTT
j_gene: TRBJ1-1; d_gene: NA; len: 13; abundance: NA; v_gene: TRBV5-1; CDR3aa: CASSLEGRTEAFF; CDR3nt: TGCGCCAGCAGCCTTGAGGGTCGCACTGAAGCTTTCTTT
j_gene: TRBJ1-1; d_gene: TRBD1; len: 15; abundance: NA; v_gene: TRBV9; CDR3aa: CASSVGVGGGSEAFF; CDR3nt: TGTGCCAGCAGCGTAGGGGTAGGGGGCGGCTCTGAAGCTTTCTTT
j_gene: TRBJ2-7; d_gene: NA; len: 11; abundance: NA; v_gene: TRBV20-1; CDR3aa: CSAKGPYEQYF; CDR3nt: TGCAGTGCGAAGGGGCCCTACGAGCAGTACTTC
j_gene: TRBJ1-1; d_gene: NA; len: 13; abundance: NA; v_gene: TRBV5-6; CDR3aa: CASSFIRRAEAFF; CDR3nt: TGTGCCAGCAGCTTCATCCGTCGGGCTGAAGCTTTCTTT
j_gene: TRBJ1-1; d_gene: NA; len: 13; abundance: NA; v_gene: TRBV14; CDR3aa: CASSLSRVTEAFF; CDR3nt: TGTGCCAGCAGCCTCTCCAGGGTCACTGAAGCTTTCTTT
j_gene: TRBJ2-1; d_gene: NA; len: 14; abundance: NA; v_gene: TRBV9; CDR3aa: CASSGGVPYNEQFF; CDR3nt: TGTGCCAGCAGCGGAGGAGTCCCATACAATGAGCAGTTCTTC
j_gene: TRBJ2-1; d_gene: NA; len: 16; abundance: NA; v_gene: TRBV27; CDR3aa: CASSLSMDSSYNEQFF; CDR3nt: TGTGCCAGCAGTTTATCGATGGACAGCTCCTACAATGAGCAGTTCTTC
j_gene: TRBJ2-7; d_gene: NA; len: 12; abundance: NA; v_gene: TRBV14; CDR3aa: CASSIRSYEQYF; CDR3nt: TGTGCCAGCAGCATTAGATCCTACGAGCAGTACTTC
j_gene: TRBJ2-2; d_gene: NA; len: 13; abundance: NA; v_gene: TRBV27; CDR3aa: CASSLQGTGELFF; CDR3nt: TGTGCCAGCAGCCTACAGGGAACCGGGGAGCTGTTTTTT
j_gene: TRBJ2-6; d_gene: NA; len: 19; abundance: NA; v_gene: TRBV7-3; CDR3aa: CASSYEDTHQADGANVLTF; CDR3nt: TGTGCCAGCAGCTACGAGGACACTCATCAAGCAGATGGGGCCAACGTCCTGACTTTC
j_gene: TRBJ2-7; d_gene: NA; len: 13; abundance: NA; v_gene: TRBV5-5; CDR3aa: CASSLGEAYEQYF; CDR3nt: TGTGCCAGCAGCTTGGGAGAAGCCTACGAGCAGTACTTC
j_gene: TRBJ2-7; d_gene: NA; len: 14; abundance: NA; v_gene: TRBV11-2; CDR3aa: CASRLGSGTYEQYF; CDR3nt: TGTGCCAGCAGACTTGGTAGCGGAACCTACGAGCAGTACTTC
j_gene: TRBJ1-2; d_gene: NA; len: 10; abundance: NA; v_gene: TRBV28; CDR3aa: CATRRYGYTF; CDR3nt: TGTGCCACCAGGCGATATGGCTACACCTTC
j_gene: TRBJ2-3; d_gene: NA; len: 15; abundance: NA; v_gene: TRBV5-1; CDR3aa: CASSSRGATTDTQYF; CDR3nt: TGCGCCAGCAGCTCCCGTGGAGCGACCACAGATACGCAGTATTTT
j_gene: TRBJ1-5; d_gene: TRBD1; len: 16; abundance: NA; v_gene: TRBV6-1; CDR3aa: CASSEGRGVGNQPQHF; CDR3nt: TGTGCCAGCAGTGAAGGCAGGGGGGTGGGCAATCAGCCCCAGCATTTT
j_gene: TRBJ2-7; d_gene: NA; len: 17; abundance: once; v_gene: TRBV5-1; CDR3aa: CASSLLSGTAGSYEQYF; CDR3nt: TGCGCCAGCAGCCTCCTTTCCGGGACAGCGGGCTCCTACGAGCAGTACTTC
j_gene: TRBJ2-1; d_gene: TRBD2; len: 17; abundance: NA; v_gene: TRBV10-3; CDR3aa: CAISEAMAGGPLNEQFF; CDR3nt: TGTGCCATCAGTGAGGCAATGGCGGGAGGGCCCCTCAATGAGCAGTTCTTC
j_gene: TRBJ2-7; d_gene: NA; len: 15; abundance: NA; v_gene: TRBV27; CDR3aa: CASSPIRQSSYEQYF; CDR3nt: TGTGCCAGCAGTCCAATCCGACAGAGCTCCTACGAGCAGTACTTC
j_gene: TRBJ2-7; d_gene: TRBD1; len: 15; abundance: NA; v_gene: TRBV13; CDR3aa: CASSYPGTGYNEQYF; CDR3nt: TGTGCCAGCAGCTACCCCGGGACAGGGTATAACGAGCAGTACTTC
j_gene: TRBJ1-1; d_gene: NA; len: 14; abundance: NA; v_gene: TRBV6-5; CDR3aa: CASRFEGRGTEAFF; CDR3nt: TGTGCCAGCCGTTTTGAGGGGAGGGGCACTGAAGCTTTCTTT
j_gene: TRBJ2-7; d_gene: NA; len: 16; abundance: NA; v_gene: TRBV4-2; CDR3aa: CASSQDSGTPTYEQYF; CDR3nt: TGTGCCAGCAGCCAAGACTCCGGGACACCAACCTACGAGCAGTACTTC
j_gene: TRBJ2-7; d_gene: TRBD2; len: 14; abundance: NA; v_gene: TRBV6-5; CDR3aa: CASSPGLARYEQYF; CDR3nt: TGTGCCAGCAGTCCGGGACTAGCCCGCTACGAGCAGTACTTC
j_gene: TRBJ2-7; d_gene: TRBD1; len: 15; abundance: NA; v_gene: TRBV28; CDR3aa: CASSLEQGSSYEQYF; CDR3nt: TGTGCCAGCAGTTTAGAACAGGGGAGCTCCTACGAGCAGTACTTC
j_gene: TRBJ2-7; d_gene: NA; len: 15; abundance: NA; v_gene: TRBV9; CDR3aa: CASSPTPRGYYEQYF; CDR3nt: TGTGCCAGCAGCCCCACCCCGCGGGGTTACTACGAGCAGTACTTC
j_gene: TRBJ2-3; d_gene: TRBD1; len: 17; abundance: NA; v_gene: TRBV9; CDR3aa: CASSQGTGAQGTDTQYF; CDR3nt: TGTGCCAGCAGCCAAGGGACAGGGGCGCAAGGCACAGATACGCAGTATTTT
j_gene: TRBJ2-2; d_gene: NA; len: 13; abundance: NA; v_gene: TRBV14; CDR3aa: CASSQDGPGELFF; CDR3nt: TGTGCCAGCAGCCAAGACGGTCCCGGGGAGCTGTTTTTT
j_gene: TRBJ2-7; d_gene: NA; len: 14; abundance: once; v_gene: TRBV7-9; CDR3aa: CASRKRRDSYEQYF; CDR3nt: TGTGCCAGCAGGAAGAGGCGGGACTCCTACGAGCAGTACTTC
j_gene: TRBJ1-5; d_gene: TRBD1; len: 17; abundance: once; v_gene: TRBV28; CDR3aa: CASSLSTGGSGHQPQHF; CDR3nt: TGTGCCAGCAGTTTATCAACAGGGGGATCCGGCCATCAGCCCCAGCATTTT
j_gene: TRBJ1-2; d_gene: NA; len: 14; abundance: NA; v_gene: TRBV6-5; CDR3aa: CASSSGGLDYGYTF; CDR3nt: TGTGCCAGCAGTTCCGGGGGGCTAGACTATGGCTACACCTTC
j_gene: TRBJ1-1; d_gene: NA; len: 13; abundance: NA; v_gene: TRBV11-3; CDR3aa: CASSVTQGTEAFF; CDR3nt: TGTGCCAGCAGCGTCACACAGGGCACTGAAGCTTTCTTT
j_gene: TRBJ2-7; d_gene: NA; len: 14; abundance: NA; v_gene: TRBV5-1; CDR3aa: CASSFEQIFYEQYF; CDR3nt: TGCGCCAGCAGCTTCGAACAGATCTTCTACGAGCAGTACTTC
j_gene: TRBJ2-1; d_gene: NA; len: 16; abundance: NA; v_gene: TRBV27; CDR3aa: CASSLSVESSYNEQFF; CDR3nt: TGTGCCAGCAGTTTAAGTGTGGAGAGCTCCTACAATGAGCAGTTCTTC
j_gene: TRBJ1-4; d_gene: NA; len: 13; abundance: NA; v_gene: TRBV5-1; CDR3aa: CASSLGTVEKLFF; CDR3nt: TGCGCCAGCAGCTTGGGGACAGTTGAAAAACTGTTTTTT
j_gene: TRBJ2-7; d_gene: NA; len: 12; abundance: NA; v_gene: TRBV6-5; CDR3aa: CASNSLGDEQYF; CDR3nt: TGTGCCAGCAATTCCCTCGGGGACGAGCAGTACTTC
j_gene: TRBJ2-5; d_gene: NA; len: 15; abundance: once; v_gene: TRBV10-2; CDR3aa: CASSEYGQKQETQYF; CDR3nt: TGCGCCAGCAGTGAGTACGGACAGAAACAAGAGACCCAGTACTTC
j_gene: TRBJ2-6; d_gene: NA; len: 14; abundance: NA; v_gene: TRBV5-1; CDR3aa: CASSQGGGANVLTF; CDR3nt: TGCGCCAGCAGCCAGGGGGGTGGGGCCAACGTCCTGACTTTC
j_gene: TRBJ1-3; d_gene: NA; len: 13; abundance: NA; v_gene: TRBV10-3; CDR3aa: CAISGPAGNTIYF; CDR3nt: TGTGCCATCAGTGGGCCTGCTGGAAACACCATATATTTT
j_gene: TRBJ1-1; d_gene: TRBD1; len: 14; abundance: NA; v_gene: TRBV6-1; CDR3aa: CASSPYRGNTEAFF; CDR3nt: TGTGCCAGCAGTCCGTACAGGGGTAACACTGAAGCTTTCTTT
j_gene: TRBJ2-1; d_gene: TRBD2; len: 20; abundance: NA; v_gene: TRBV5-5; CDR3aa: CASSSPLTSGRGRVYNEQFF; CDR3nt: TGTGCCAGCAGCTCGCCGCTGACTAGCGGGAGGGGGAGGGTCTACAATGAGCAGTTCTTC